Shown below are 5 T cell receptor beta chains from a single sample sequenced in a study of early T cells in non-severe SARS-CoV-2 infection. TCRdb analysed the 5' RACE reads with MiXCR anew, one entry per CDR3 protein. The repertoire holds some 50,000 distinct CDR3 sequences, with about 5.2% as singletons. The source was whole blood, collected at baseline. Receptors were obtained from an adult who was a healthcare worker with PCR-confirmed SARS-CoV-2 infection or an uninfected control (not recorded which).

Comment on this clonotype: Sequence at one end of the junction differs from germline and may be a read error. The J gene is TRBJ2-1, the V gene TRBV19, with 11 nucleotides matching TRBD2. The CDR3 consists of 16 residues. Germline CDR1 is LNHDA and CDR2 is SQIVND (reference sequence). Here the CDR3 reads CASSIETSGTYNEQFF. The CDR3 nucleotides are TGTGCCAGTAGCATAGAGACTAGCGGGACCTACAATGAGCAGTTCTTC.

The J gene is TRBJ1-2, the V gene TRBV7-3; the D is unclear. This CDR3 is built from 13 residues. The V end was cut by 2 bases, the J end by 6 bases, with 10 bases between. Per germline, CDR1 SGHTA and CDR2 FQGTGA. CDR3 amino acids: CASSLLPADGYTF. CDR3 nucleotides: TGTGCCAGCAGCTTACTCCCAGCGGATGGCTACACCTTC.

This clonotype was counted ten times or more. This CDR3 is CASRGPPGRSQHF. The CDR3, as DNA: TGTGCCAGCAGGGGCCCGCCGGGTCGTTCCCAGCATTTT. The gene calls are TRBV28 and TRBJ1-5; no definite D call. This CDR3 region has 13 residues. Trimming took 6 bases from V and 11 from J, leaving 17 bases between them. In germline, CDR1 is MDHEN, CDR2 SYDVKM.

The table lists this clonotype with many counts. The gene calls are TRBV7-9 and TRBJ1-1; D possibly corresponds to TRBD1 (6 bases). The V and J ends lost 1 base and 1 base respectively, with 10 bases between them. Germline V CDR1 and CDR2: SEHNR, FQNEAQ (reference sequence). The CDR3 covers 15 residues. CDR3 DNA sequence: TGTGCCAGCAGCTTAGGAACGGGACAGAACACTGAAGCTTTCTTT. It codes for CASSLGTGQNTEAFF.

This chain connects TRBV20-1 to TRBJ1-2; possible D gene TRBD1, 5 bases. The CDR3 length is 12 residues. The germline V gene has CDR1 DFQATT and CDR2 SNEGSKA (reference sequence). V was trimmed by 5 bases and J by 7 bases, leaving 14 bases between them. Written as DNA, the CDR3 is TGCAGTGCTGGCACCAGGGTGGGTGGCTACACCTTC. The encoded protein is CSAGTRVGGYTF.